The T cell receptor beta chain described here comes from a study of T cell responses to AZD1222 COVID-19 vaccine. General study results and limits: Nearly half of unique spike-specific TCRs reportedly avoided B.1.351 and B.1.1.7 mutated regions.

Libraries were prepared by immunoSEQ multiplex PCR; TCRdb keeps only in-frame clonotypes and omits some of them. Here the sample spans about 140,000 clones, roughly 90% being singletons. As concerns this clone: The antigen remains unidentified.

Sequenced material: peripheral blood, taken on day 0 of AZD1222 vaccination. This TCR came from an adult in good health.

The CDR3 bases are TGTGCCAGCAGCTTAGTTAACGTTGGGGAGGGGCTGAGGAATGAGCAGTTCTTC. Protein sequence: CASSLVNVGEGLRNEQFF. The J gene is TRBJ2-1, the V gene TRBV7-9; TRBD2 matches at 7 bases. The junction had 16 bases not matched to a gene; V was cut back by 1 base and J by 7 bases. The CDR3 loop spans 18 amino acids. Looked up from germline, CDR1 is SEHNR and CDR2 is FQNEAQ (reference sequence).